Following are 16 T cell receptor beta chains from one sample sequenced in a study of neurological immune-mediated disorders (dated by TCRdb to between 2017 and 2020). Receptor amplification or capture employed 5' RACE. The instrument was an Illumina HiSeq 2500. The raw public reads went through TCRdb reprocessing: fastp at Q25, MiXCR clone calling, in-frame beta chains kept. Each entry merges the rows of one CDR3 protein and shows their most common DNA and genes. In this sample the table shows 40,000 to 45,000 distinct CDR3 sequences, about an eighth of which occur a single time. The ten largest clones represent 1.3% of the sample. Sequencing was done on a sample of PBMCs. The origin of the receptors is a female donor in good health.

V is TRBV5-1 and J is TRBJ1-3, with 7 positions matching TRBD1. The ends lost 4 bases at V and 0 bases at J; junction bases unmatched: 4. Germline V gives CDR1 SGHRS, CDR2 YFSETQ. This CDR3 region has 15 residues. CDR3 DNA: TGCGCCAGCAGCCCAGGGGGAGACTCTGGAAACACCATATATTTT. The encoded protein is CASSPGGDSGNTIYF.

The chain uses TRBV18 and TRBJ1-1, with D possibly TRBD1 on 5 matching bases. V lost 4 bases to trimming and J lost 7 bases, with 10 bases between them. CDR3 length: 12 residues. CDR1 is KGHSH and CDR2 is LQKENI in the germline V gene. The CDR3 loop reads CASSLQVSEAFF. The CDR3 DNA follows: TGTGCCAGCTCACTACAGGTCAGTGAAGCTTTCTTT.

This clonotype was seen at least ten times. The chain is built from TRBV20-1 and TRBJ2-1; the D is unclear. Germline V lookup: CDR1 DFQATT, CDR2 SNEGSKA (reference sequence). The ends were cut back, 8 bases at V and 3 bases at J, with 17 bases in the middle. The CDR3 runs to 14 residues. CDR3 loop: CSTDSDADYNEQFF. CDR3 in DNA: TGCAGTACCGATAGTGACGCGGACTACAATGAGCAGTTCTTC.

This clonotype has a count of ten or more. The chain has TRBV4-1 and TRBJ2-7, with TRBD1 as a possible D gene (5 bases). The germline CDR1 and CDR2 sequences are MGHRA and YSYEKL. The ends were cut back, 1 base at V and 2 bases at J, with 15 bases in the middle. This CDR3 spans 16 amino acids. The CDR3 nucleotides read TGCGCCAGCAGCCAAGCTACTAAGGGGCAGACCTACGAGCAGTACTTC. Amino acid sequence: CASSQATKGQTYEQYF.

This clonotype was recorded many times. The chain employs TRBV5-1 and TRBJ2-7; 9 bases fit TRBD2. J was trimmed by 2 bases and V by 5 bases; bases with no gene match: 8. Germline CDR1 is SGHRS and CDR2 is YFSETQ. The CDR3 has 15 residues. CDR3 loop: CASRVPSGDPYEQYF. DNA for the CDR3: TGCGCCAGCAGGGTCCCTAGCGGGGACCCCTACGAGCAGTACTTC.

This clonotype was detected ten times or more. The CDR3 nucleotides are TGTGCCAGCAGCCAAGCAGGAGATACGCAGTATTTT. Protein product: CASSQAGDTQYF. The chain couples TRBV3-1 to TRBJ2-3; D remains ambiguous. With 1 base removed from V and 5 bases from J, the gap between germline ends came to 4 bases. Germline V gene lookup returns CDR1 LGHDT and CDR2 YNNKEL (reference sequence). This CDR3 contains 12 residues.

As regards this clonotype: This may come from a read error, since a much larger clone is one base off. The chain is built from TRBV20-1 and TRBJ1-2; D call uncertain. Germline V lookup: CDR1 DFQATT, CDR2 SNEGSKA (reference sequence). The V end lost 6 bases, the J end lost 6 bases, and 20 bases lay between the germline ends. The CDR3 is 14 amino acids. This CDR3 is CSAGRRGGNHGYTF. The CDR3, as DNA: TGCAGTGCCGGCCGGCGGGGAGGGAACCATGGCTACACCTTC.

This clonotype has at least ten counts. V is TRBV24-1 and J is TRBJ1-6; D is possibly TRBD1 (6 bases). Trimming shortened V by 7 bases and J by 7 bases, and 19 bases separated the two germline ends. Germline CDR1 reads KGHDR; CDR2 reads SFDVKD. This CDR3 is built from 16 residues. The CDR3 DNA reads TGTGCCACCAGCGCCTCGGGGGCGGAAGAAAATTCACCCCTCCACTTT. Amino acids: CATSASGAEENSPLHF.

This clonotype has a count of ten or more. This chain links TRBV19 with TRBJ1-6, with 7 bases lining up with TRBD1. The J segment lost 9 bases and the V segment lost 7 bases, leaving 12 bases of the junction unmatched. The CDR3 length is 15 residues. Germline lookup yields CDR1 LNHDA and CDR2 SQIVND (reference sequence). The CDR3 DNA follows: TGTGCCAGTAAGGGCCCGACAGGGAAAACTTCACCCCTCCACTTT. Encoded protein: CASKGPTGKTSPLHF. Together with reference TRBV19 and TRBJ1-6, the CDR3 gives the full variable domain: DGGITQSPKYLFRKEGQNVTLSCEQNLNHDAMYWYRQDPGQGLRLIYYSQIVNDFQKGDIAEGYSVSREKKESFPLTVTSAQKNPTAFYLCASKGPTGKTSPLHFGNGTRLTVT.

This clonotype was recorded many times. The chain links TRBV5-1 to TRBJ1-2; D gene ambiguous. The CDR3 covers 15 residues. Looked up from germline, CDR1 is SGHRS and CDR2 is YFSETQ. V was clipped by 4 bases and J by 0 bases, with 13 bases between them. In DNA, the CDR3 is TGCGCCAGCAGCCGCAACGGATACACTAACTATGGCTACACCTTC. It translates to CASSRNGYTNYGYTF.

The table lists this clonotype with many counts. This chain uses TRBV5-1 with TRBJ2-5, with TRBD1 matching 8 bases. J gave up 5 bases and V 5 bases, and 8 bases lay outside the gene matches. Germline CDR1 is SGHRS and CDR2 is YFSETQ. This CDR3 has 14 residues. The CDR3 DNA reads as TGCGCCAGCAGTCGAGGACAGGGAGGCGAGACCCAGTACTTC. Translating it yields CASSRGQGGETQYF.

In this sample, this clonotype turned up many times. The chain carries TRBV5-1 and TRBJ2-3; 8 positions match TRBD2. V lost 3 bases, J lost 4 bases, and 7 bases stayed unmatched. Germline lookup yields CDR1 SGHRS and CDR2 YFSETQ. The CDR3 sequence is 15 residues long. The CDR3 DNA follows: TGCGCCAGCAGCTCAGCGGGAGATGATTCAGATACGCAGTATTTT. It encodes CASSSAGDDSDTQYF.

This clonotype has ten or more counts. The V gene is TRBV5-1, the J gene TRBJ2-7; the D gene is possibly TRBD2 (6 bases). Trimming pared 4 bases from V and 2 bases from J, leaving 7 bases between. Germline CDR1 is SGHRS and CDR2 is YFSETQ. The CDR3 contains 12 residues. CDR3 in DNA: TGCGCCAGCAGCCCGGGGGCCTACGAGCAGTACTTC. Translation gives CASSPGAYEQYF.

This clonotype was seen many times. The rearrangement uses TRBV5-1 and TRBJ1-4, with D possibly TRBD1 on 6 matching bases. The CDR3 is 13 residues long. The germline V gene encodes CDR1 SGHRS and CDR2 YFSETQ. Trimming left V 2 bases short and J 5 bases short, with 7 bases between. The DNA of the CDR3 is TGCGCCAGCAGCTTTACAGGGAATGAAAAACTGTTTTTT. It is translated as CASSFTGNEKLFF.

This clonotype was recorded at least ten times. The genes are TRBV7-2 and TRBJ2-3; 8 bases line up with TRBD2. This CDR3 spans 15 amino acids. Looked up from germline, CDR1 is SGHTA and CDR2 is FQGNSA. V was pared by 4 bases and J by 3 bases, with 6 bases of the junction left unmatched. This CDR3 reads CASSYLTSGTDTQYF. In nucleotides, the CDR3 is TGTGCCAGCAGCTACTTAACTAGCGGAACAGATACGCAGTATTTT.

This clonotype has ten or more counts. The rearrangement links TRBV6-6 to TRBJ2-1, with TRBD2 identical over 8 bases. Germline values: CDR1 MNHNY, CDR2 SVGAGI (reference sequence). The V and J ends lost 6 bases and 5 bases, in that order; junction bases with no gene match: 9. CDR3 size: 15 residues. The chain's CDR3 is CASRTKRETDNEQFF. The CDR3 nucleotides read TGTGCCAGCAGAACAAAGCGGGAGACGGACAATGAGCAGTTCTTC.